This is a list of T cell receptor beta chains from one sample in a study of T cells in Graves' hyperthyroidism and ophthalmopathy. Using its own MiXCR run on the multiplex PCR reads, TCRdb lists one record per CDR3 protein. The profile covers about 600,000 distinct CDR3 sequences, with around 14% appearing a single time and over 6% taken by the ten largest. Sequenced material: blood. These receptor sequences come from a woman between 18 and 29 years old with Graves' ophthalmopathy. The CDR3 runs from the conserved cysteine through the conserved F or W. A D gene is named only where the DNA matches it firmly. The listing skips clone size in some rows; elsewhere it reads once, few, many or a size class.

clone_size: many; d_call: TRBD2; j_call: TRBJ2-7; v_call: TRBV12-3/TRBV12-4; cdr3_aa: CASWTSGYEQYF; cdr3_nt: TGTGCCAGCTGGACTAGCGGGTACGAGCAGTACTTC
clone_size: NA; d_call: NA; j_call: TRBJ1-2; v_call: TRBV29-1; cdr3_aa: CSVSDYGYTF; cdr3_nt: TGCAGCGTTTCGGACTATGGCTACACCTTC
clone_size: many; d_call: NA; j_call: TRBJ1-5; v_call: TRBV24-1; cdr3_aa: CATNDGGGSNQPQHF; cdr3_nt: TGTGCCACCAACGACGGGGGAGGAAGCAATCAGCCCCAGCATTTT
clone_size: NA; d_call: NA; j_call: TRBJ1-1; v_call: TRBV10-3; cdr3_aa: CAISESNGGGDTEAFF; cdr3_nt: TGTGCCATCAGTGAGTCGAACGGGGGAGGGGACACTGAAGCTTTCTTT
clone_size: many; d_call: NA; j_call: TRBJ2-1; v_call: TRBV7-9; cdr3_aa: CASSSGLLRHNEQFF; cdr3_nt: TGTGCCAGCAGCTCTGGGCTTCTCCGACACAATGAGCAGTTCTTC
clone_size: many; d_call: TRBD2; j_call: TRBJ2-1; v_call: TRBV12-5; cdr3_aa: CASGRGLANNEQFF; cdr3_nt: TGTGCTAGTGGTCGTGGACTAGCGAACAATGAGCAGTTCTTC
clone_size: many; d_call: NA; j_call: TRBJ2-1; v_call: TRBV7-9; cdr3_aa: CASSLTTGVYHEQFF; cdr3_nt: TGTGCCAGCAGCCTCACAACAGGAGTGTACCATGAGCAGTTCTTC
clone_size: few; d_call: NA; j_call: TRBJ2-6; v_call: TRBV28; cdr3_aa: CASMSGANVLTF; cdr3_nt: TGTGCCAGCATGTCTGGGGCCAACGTCCTGACTTTC
clone_size: few; d_call: NA; j_call: TRBJ1-6; v_call: TRBV9; cdr3_aa: CASSRGPWDAGSPLHF; cdr3_nt: TGTGCCAGCAGCCGAGGCCCCTGGGACGCCGGTTCACCCCTCCACTTT
clone_size: NA; d_call: TRBD2; j_call: TRBJ2-7; v_call: TRBV5-6; cdr3_aa: CASSSKRELIPYEQYF; cdr3_nt: TGTGCCAGCAGCTCCAAGCGGGAGTTGATACCCTACGAGCAGTACTTC
clone_size: few; d_call: NA; j_call: TRBJ1-5; v_call: TRBV20-1; cdr3_aa: CSATWGGGNQPQHF; cdr3_nt: TGCAGTGCGACCTGGGGGGGGGGCAATCAGCCCCAGCATTTT
clone_size: many; d_call: NA; j_call: TRBJ2-2; v_call: TRBV5-6; cdr3_aa: CASSLSGITGELFF; cdr3_nt: TGTGCCAGCAGCTTGTCGGGGATCACCGGGGAGCTGTTTTTT
clone_size: NA; d_call: TRBD2; j_call: TRBJ2-3; v_call: TRBV30; cdr3_aa: CAWSGLARTDTQYF; cdr3_nt: TGTGCCTGGAGTGGACTAGCCCGCACAGATACGCAGTATTTT
clone_size: few; d_call: NA; j_call: TRBJ2-1; v_call: TRBV12-3/TRBV12-4; cdr3_aa: CASSYPGIYNEQFF; cdr3_nt: TGTGCCAGCAGTTACCCAGGAATCTACAATGAGCAGTTCTTC
clone_size: many; d_call: NA; j_call: TRBJ1-2; v_call: TRBV7-9; cdr3_aa: CASSLVSLRRDGYTF; cdr3_nt: TGTGCCAGCAGCTTAGTTTCGTTACGAAGGGATGGCTACACCTTC
clone_size: few; d_call: TRBD2; j_call: TRBJ2-1; v_call: TRBV24-1; cdr3_aa: CAPSRGLAGERRDEQFF; cdr3_nt: TGTGCCCCCTCCAGGGGACTAGCGGGAGAGCGGCGGGATGAGCAGTTCTTC
clone_size: many; d_call: NA; j_call: TRBJ2-3; v_call: TRBV6-4; cdr3_aa: CASSVNTYTDTQYF; cdr3_nt: TGTGCCAGCAGTGTAAACACCTACACAGATACGCAGTATTTT
clone_size: NA; d_call: NA; j_call: TRBJ2-5; v_call: TRBV6-1; cdr3_aa: CASRLGTLQETQYF; cdr3_nt: TGTGCCAGCAGGCTCGGGACTCTCCAAGAGACCCAGTACTTC
clone_size: NA; d_call: NA; j_call: TRBJ1-4; v_call: TRBV7-3; cdr3_aa: CASSVPGEKLFF; cdr3_nt: TGTGCCAGCAGCGTCCCGGGTGAAAAACTGTTTTTT
clone_size: NA; d_call: NA; j_call: TRBJ2-1; v_call: TRBV9; cdr3_aa: CASSGPLSEQFF; cdr3_nt: TGTGCCAGCAGCGGGCCCCTGAGTGAGCAGTTCTTC
clone_size: NA; d_call: TRBD1; j_call: TRBJ1-4; v_call: TRBV7-9; cdr3_aa: CASSLVGTDEKLFF; cdr3_nt: TGTGCCAGCAGCTTAGTTGGGACAGATGAAAAACTGTTTTTT
clone_size: NA; d_call: TRBD2; j_call: TRBJ2-1; v_call: TRBV10-3; cdr3_aa: CAISESGASGRPNEQFF; cdr3_nt: TGTGCCATCAGTGAGTCCGGTGCTAGCGGGCGGCCAAATGAGCAGTTCTTC
clone_size: many; d_call: NA; j_call: TRBJ1-5; v_call: TRBV28; cdr3_aa: CASSFASGDNQPQHF; cdr3_nt: TGTGCCAGCAGTTTTGCCTCAGGGGACAATCAGCCCCAGCATTTT
clone_size: NA; d_call: TRBD2; j_call: TRBJ2-1; v_call: TRBV27; cdr3_aa: CASSKTGLAGYNEQFF; cdr3_nt: TGTGCCAGCAGCAAGACGGGACTAGCGGGATACAATGAGCAGTTCTTC
clone_size: NA; d_call: NA; j_call: TRBJ2-7; v_call: TRBV28; cdr3_aa: CASSQGRHYEQYF; cdr3_nt: TGTGCCAGCAGCCAGGGACGACACTACGAGCAGTACTTC
clone_size: many; d_call: TRBD2; j_call: TRBJ2-1; v_call: TRBV11-2; cdr3_aa: CASSSVRVAGESDEQFF; cdr3_nt: TGTGCCAGCAGCTCAGTTCGCGTAGCGGGAGAATCGGATGAGCAGTTCTTC
clone_size: NA; d_call: NA; j_call: TRBJ2-7; v_call: TRBV25-1; cdr3_aa: CASSATGWDSYEQYF; cdr3_nt: TGTGCCAGCAGTGCAACAGGTTGGGACTCCTACGAGCAGTACTTC
clone_size: NA; d_call: TRBD1; j_call: TRBJ1-1; v_call: TRBV5-1; cdr3_aa: CASSFRGKNTEAFF; cdr3_nt: TGCGCCAGCAGCTTCAGGGGGAAGAACACTGAAGCTTTCTTT
clone_size: many; d_call: TRBD2; j_call: TRBJ2-1; v_call: TRBV2; cdr3_aa: CASSYEALFSGNNNEQFF; cdr3_nt: TGTGCCAGCAGCTATGAGGCCCTCTTCAGCGGGAATAACAATGAGCAGTTCTTC
clone_size: many; d_call: TRBD1; j_call: TRBJ1-6; v_call: TRBV28; cdr3_aa: CASSLWDRDSPLHF; cdr3_nt: TGTGCCAGCAGTTTATGGGACAGGGACTCACCCCTCCACTTT
clone_size: many; d_call: TRBD1; j_call: TRBJ1-2; v_call: TRBV6-1; cdr3_aa: CASGRTGATNYGYTF; cdr3_nt: TGTGCCAGCGGCCGGACAGGAGCTACTAACTATGGCTACACCTTC
clone_size: once; d_call: NA; j_call: TRBJ1-2; v_call: TRBV2; cdr3_aa: CASSYSPGYYGYTF; cdr3_nt: TGTGCCAGCAGTTACTCTCCCGGGTACTATGGCTACACCTTC
clone_size: many; d_call: NA; j_call: TRBJ2-7; v_call: TRBV6-1; cdr3_aa: CASSSLLPYEQYF; cdr3_nt: TGTGCCAGCTCCTCACTGCTGCCCTACGAGCAGTACTTC
clone_size: once; d_call: NA; j_call: TRBJ2-7; v_call: TRBV19; cdr3_aa: CASSTQDRRRREQYF; cdr3_nt: TGTGCCAGTAGTACCCAAGACAGAAGGCGTAGGGAGCAGTACTTC
clone_size: NA; d_call: TRBD1; j_call: TRBJ1-1; v_call: TRBV19; cdr3_aa: CASTVTGTGNTEAFF; cdr3_nt: TGTGCCAGTACTGTGACCGGGACAGGGAACACTGAAGCTTTCTTT
clone_size: NA; d_call: NA; j_call: TRBJ1-1; v_call: TRBV4-1; cdr3_aa: CASSLQGRSEAFF; cdr3_nt: TGCGCCAGCAGCTTACAGGGCCGCTCTGAAGCTTTCTTT
clone_size: many; d_call: NA; j_call: TRBJ2-1; v_call: TRBV29-1; cdr3_aa: CSEGSEIRNEQFF; cdr3_nt: TGCAGCGAGGGAAGCGAAATTCGCAATGAGCAGTTCTTC
clone_size: many; d_call: TRBD2; j_call: TRBJ2-1; v_call: TRBV20-1; cdr3_aa: CSAREVTSGRPLGEQFF; cdr3_nt: TGCAGTGCTAGAGAGGTGACTAGCGGGAGGCCCCTCGGTGAGCAGTTCTTC
clone_size: many; d_call: NA; j_call: TRBJ2-5; v_call: TRBV12-3/TRBV12-4; cdr3_aa: CASSWGLPDKTQYF; cdr3_nt: TGTGCCAGCAGTTGGGGACTCCCGGATAAGACCCAGTACTTC
clone_size: NA; d_call: TRBD2; j_call: TRBJ2-3; v_call: TRBV20-1; cdr3_aa: CSAVGISGRRITDTQYF; cdr3_nt: TGCAGTGCGGTGGGGATTAGCGGGAGGCGGATAACAGATACGCAGTATTTT
clone_size: many; d_call: NA; j_call: TRBJ2-5; v_call: TRBV6-6; cdr3_aa: CASSYSKGRGETQYF; cdr3_nt: TGTGCCAGCAGTTACTCGAAAGGGCGCGGAGAGACCCAGTACTTC
clone_size: NA; d_call: TRBD2; j_call: TRBJ2-1; v_call: TRBV9; cdr3_aa: CASSPRFRGTSGNTRMGNEQFF; cdr3_nt: TGTGCCAGCAGCCCGCGATTCAGAGGGACTAGCGGGAATACGAGGATGGGCAATGAGCAGTTCTTC
clone_size: many; d_call: NA; j_call: TRBJ2-2; v_call: TRBV2; cdr3_aa: CASSGVRRYGELFF; cdr3_nt: TGTGCCAGCAGTGGAGTGCGGCGGTACGGGGAGCTGTTTTTT
clone_size: many; d_call: TRBD2; j_call: TRBJ2-2; v_call: TRBV2; cdr3_aa: CASRISGRNGELFF; cdr3_nt: TGTGCCAGCAGGATTAGCGGGAGGAACGGGGAGCTGTTTTTT
clone_size: NA; d_call: NA; j_call: TRBJ2-1; v_call: TRBV6-1; cdr3_aa: CASSEWGNRGTNEQFF; cdr3_nt: TGTGCCAGCAGTGAATGGGGTAACCGTGGTACCAATGAGCAGTTCTTC
clone_size: few; d_call: NA; j_call: TRBJ1-3; v_call: TRBV6-1; cdr3_aa: CASRRDTSGNTIYF; cdr3_nt: TGTGCCAGCAGGAGGGACACCTCTGGAAACACCATATATTTT
clone_size: many; d_call: TRBD2; j_call: TRBJ2-7; v_call: TRBV27; cdr3_aa: CASSSSSGASYEQYF; cdr3_nt: TGTGCCAGCAGTTCATCTAGCGGGGCTAGCTACGAGCAGTACTTC
clone_size: many; d_call: NA; j_call: TRBJ2-3; v_call: TRBV11-3; cdr3_aa: CASSFTANTDTQYF; cdr3_nt: TGTGCCAGCAGCTTCACAGCCAACACAGATACGCAGTATTTT
clone_size: NA; d_call: TRBD1; j_call: TRBJ2-2; v_call: TRBV27; cdr3_aa: CASSLFGTGFGELFF; cdr3_nt: TGTGCCAGCAGTTTGTTCGGGACAGGGTTCGGGGAGCTGTTTTTT
clone_size: few; d_call: TRBD2; j_call: TRBJ2-1; v_call: TRBV27; cdr3_aa: CASSLLAGGTYNEQFF; cdr3_nt: TGTGCCAGCAGTTTATTAGCGGGAGGAACCTACAATGAGCAGTTCTTC
clone_size: many; d_call: NA; j_call: TRBJ1-6; v_call: TRBV9; cdr3_aa: CASSVRVNSPLHF; cdr3_nt: TGTGCCAGCAGCGTCAGGGTGAATTCACCCCTCCACTTT
clone_size: many; d_call: TRBD1; j_call: TRBJ1-5; v_call: TRBV19; cdr3_aa: CASSRRQGGNQPQHF; cdr3_nt: TGTGCCAGTAGTAGGAGACAGGGCGGCAATCAGCCCCAGCATTTT
clone_size: many; d_call: TRBD2; j_call: TRBJ2-7; v_call: TRBV5-1; cdr3_aa: CASSLVPSGAAYEQYF; cdr3_nt: TGCGCCAGCAGCTTGGTCCCTAGCGGGGCCGCCTACGAGCAGTACTTC
clone_size: NA; d_call: TRBD1; j_call: TRBJ2-7; v_call: TRBV11-2; cdr3_aa: CASSYWRTGNYEQYF; cdr3_nt: TGTGCCAGCAGCTACTGGAGGACAGGGAACTACGAGCAGTACTTC
clone_size: NA; d_call: TRBD1; j_call: TRBJ2-2; v_call: TRBV9; cdr3_aa: CASSVSGTGRNTGELFF; cdr3_nt: TGTGCCAGCAGCGTAAGTGGGACAGGGAGGAACACCGGGGAGCTGTTTTTT
clone_size: NA; d_call: NA; j_call: TRBJ2-1; v_call: TRBV19; cdr3_aa: CASSRDELRSDEQFF; cdr3_nt: TGTGCCAGTAGCCGAGACGAGCTGAGAAGCGATGAGCAGTTCTTC
clone_size: many; d_call: TRBD1; j_call: TRBJ2-6; v_call: TRBV2; cdr3_aa: CASSPGQGRSGANVLTF; cdr3_nt: TGTGCCAGCAGCCCGGGACAGGGCCGGTCTGGGGCCAACGTCCTGACTTTC
clone_size: NA; d_call: NA; j_call: TRBJ1-3; v_call: TRBV10-3; cdr3_aa: CAISTTRPSGNTIYF; cdr3_nt: TGTGCCATCAGTACCACTCGCCCCTCTGGAAACACCATATATTTT
clone_size: NA; d_call: TRBD2; j_call: TRBJ2-3; v_call: TRBV28; cdr3_aa: CASSRDNGGRPTDTQYF; cdr3_nt: TGTGCCAGCAGTCGCGATAATGGCGGGAGGCCCACAGATACGCAGTATTTT
clone_size: few; d_call: NA; j_call: TRBJ2-1; v_call: TRBV4-1; cdr3_aa: CASSRWTVNNEQFF; cdr3_nt: TGCGCCAGCAGCCGGTGGACAGTCAACAATGAGCAGTTCTTC